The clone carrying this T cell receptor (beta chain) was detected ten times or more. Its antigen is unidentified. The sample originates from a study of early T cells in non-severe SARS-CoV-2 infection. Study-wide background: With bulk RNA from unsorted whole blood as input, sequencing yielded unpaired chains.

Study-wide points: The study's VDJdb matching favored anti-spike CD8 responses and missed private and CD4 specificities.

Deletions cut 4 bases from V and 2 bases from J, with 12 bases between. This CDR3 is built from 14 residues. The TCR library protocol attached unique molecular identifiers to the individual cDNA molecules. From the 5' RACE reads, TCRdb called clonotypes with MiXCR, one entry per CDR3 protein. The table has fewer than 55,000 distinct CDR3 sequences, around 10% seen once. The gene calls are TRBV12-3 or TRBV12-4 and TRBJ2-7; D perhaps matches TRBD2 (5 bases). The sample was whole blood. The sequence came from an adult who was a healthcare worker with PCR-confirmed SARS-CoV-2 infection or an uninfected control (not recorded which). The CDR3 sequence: CASSSGLKTYEQYF. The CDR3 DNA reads TGTGCCAGCAGTTCCGGACTGAAAACCTACGAGCAGTACTTC.